This is a list of T cell receptor beta chains from one sample in a study of vaccination and CD4 T cells after COVID-19. Which antigens these TCRs recognize remains unknown. TCRdb processed the PCR reads anew with MiXCR; each CDR3 protein has one entry. In the table there are 8,000 to 10,000 distinct CDR3 sequences, approximately 31% of which are singletons. The sequenced material came from CD4+ T cells from blood, cultured in vitro. The receptor set was obtained from a human donor in good health. Each CDR3 is given with its conserved first and last residue. D genes are given only for firm matches.

d_call	cdr3_length	v_call	cdr3_aa
NA	15	TRBV5-1	CVSSWNPGPSYEQYF
NA	14	TRBV11-2	CASSLDFGFYGYTF
NA	11	TRBV7-9	CASSTNYGYTF
NA	13	TRBV2	CASNMGGGTEAFF
NA	15	TRBV5-1	CASSLADWGADGYTF
NA	16	TRBV2	CASSVRGDLQIYEQFF
TRBD1	15	TRBV6-1	CASSELQGARTEAFF
TRBD1	15	TRBV6-5	CASSYGTGSIGELFF
NA	16	TRBV2	CASSERGTKVPHEQYF
TRBD1	11	TRBV2	CASSPDRGAFF
NA	14	TRBV21-1	CASSKEDRGSEAFF
NA	15	TRBV5-1	CASSEFGTLGTEAFF
NA	13	TRBV12-3/TRBV12-4	CASSLMEGGGYTF
TRBD2	13	TRBV6-2/TRBV6-3	CASSTLQRGTQYF
TRBD1	14	TRBV4-2	CASSLTGASAGYTF
TRBD1	14	TRBV6-1	CASRGQGSGNTIYF
NA	17	TRBV7-3	CASSLGGFGRMNTEAFF
TRBD1	15	TRBV2	CASSETGGRNQPQHF
NA	14	TRBV3-1	CASSQGVDNSPLHF
NA	12	TRBV6-1	CASSELANEQFF
TRBD2	13	TRBV29-1	CSGSGGYQETQYF
TRBD1	16	TRBV12-3/TRBV12-4	CASSYGALGTGYEQYF
NA	16	TRBV10-1	CASSEQGLGAGTEAFF
TRBD2	16	TRBV20-1	CSARAPLAGVTDTQYF
TRBD1	16	TRBV18	CASSATGDPANQPQHF
TRBD2	15	TRBV6-1	CASSLLAAAYNEQFF
NA	14	TRBV27	CASRFGLQTDTQYF
NA	15	TRBV18	CASSPGESRNTEAFF
NA	17	TRBV6-1	CASTRGDGGAKAQPQHF
TRBD1	13	TRBV19	CASSITQGAEQYF
NA	17	TRBV6-5	CASSYSGGGASNQPQHF
NA	13	TRBV6-5	CASSYSAATGAFF
NA	17	TRBV6-2/TRBV6-3	CASSYSIGKGSEETQYF
TRBD1	14	TRBV20-1	CSASFGTGNSPLHF
TRBD1	17	TRBV30	CAWSVLSGQRRNTEAFF
NA	14	TRBV27	CASSLSRGNQPQHF
NA	13	TRBV5-6	CASTRGQEPGAFF
TRBD1	13	TRBV6-1	CASRTGGVGELFF
NA	16	TRBV20-1	CSAPPSGTFGSTEAFF
NA	14	TRBV6-1	CASRSGPRSGEQFF
NA	15	TRBV7-2	CASSLARINGNTIYF
NA	12	TRBV7-9	CASSQGDYGYTF
NA	15	TRBV2	CASSVLDVGTGELFF
TRBD2	14	TRBV25-1	CASRVTSGAYEQYF
NA	14	TRBV19	CASTRDHSTDTQYF
TRBD1	16	TRBV18	CASSPSGDRVNYGYTF
TRBD1	13	TRBV7-8	CASSFQGADGYTF
NA	14	TRBV5-1	CASRGVYGPDTQYF
NA	14	TRBV7-8	CASSLGQVPQPQHF
TRBD1	14	TRBV20-1	CSAPRTGENTEAFF
NA	10	TRBV12-3/TRBV12-4	CASIRETQYF
NA	14	TRBV30	CAWSPTDLNQPQHF
NA	16	TRBV20-1	CSASLTPDVRNQPQHF
NA	12	TRBV25-1	CASTDEGETQYF
NA	12	TRBV29-1	CSVEQASDTQYF
NA	14	TRBV12-3/TRBV12-4	CASSRGGSDYGYTF
NA	12	TRBV7-8	CASSSDRYEQYF
NA	11	TRBV19	CASSIGQPQHF
NA	14	TRBV27	CASSLKAGTDTQYF